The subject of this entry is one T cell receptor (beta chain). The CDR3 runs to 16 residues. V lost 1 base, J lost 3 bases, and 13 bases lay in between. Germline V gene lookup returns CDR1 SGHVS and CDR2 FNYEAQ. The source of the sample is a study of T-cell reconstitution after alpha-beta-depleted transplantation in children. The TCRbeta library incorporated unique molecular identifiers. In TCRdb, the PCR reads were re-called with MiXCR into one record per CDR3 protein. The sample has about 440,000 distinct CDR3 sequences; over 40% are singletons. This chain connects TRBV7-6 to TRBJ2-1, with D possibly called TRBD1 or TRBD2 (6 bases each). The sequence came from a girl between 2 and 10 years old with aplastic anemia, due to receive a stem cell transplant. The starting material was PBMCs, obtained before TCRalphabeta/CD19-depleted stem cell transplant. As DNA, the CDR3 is TGTGCCAGCAGCTTAGAGGGGGGCCCGCACTACAATGAGCAGTTCTTC. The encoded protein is CASSLEGGPHYNEQFF.